This T cell receptor (beta chain) comes out of a study of shared clonotypes between healthy human individuals. Around 97 million PBMCs supplied genomic DNA for unsorted samples. Measured with immunoSEQ multiplex PCR; TCRdb has only the in-frame clones, and not every one. The sample consists of about 470,000 clones, about 76% of them appearing once. This clone was recorded many times. This clonotype was sampled from a woman between 35 and 50 years old in good health. Some clones in this sample may be carry-over from other donors' samples. Sequenced sample: PBMCs.

CDR3 DNA: TGCAGCGTTGCCACGGGGGCAGCGAACACTGAAGCTTTCTTT. Amino acids: CSVATGAANTEAFF. The chain carries TRBV29-1 and TRBJ1-1; possible D gene TRBD1, 6 bases. This CDR3 has 14 amino acids. The germline V and J ends were trimmed by 4 bases and 1 base, with 13 bases remaining between them. The V gene's germline CDR1 is SQVTM and CDR2 ANQGSEA.